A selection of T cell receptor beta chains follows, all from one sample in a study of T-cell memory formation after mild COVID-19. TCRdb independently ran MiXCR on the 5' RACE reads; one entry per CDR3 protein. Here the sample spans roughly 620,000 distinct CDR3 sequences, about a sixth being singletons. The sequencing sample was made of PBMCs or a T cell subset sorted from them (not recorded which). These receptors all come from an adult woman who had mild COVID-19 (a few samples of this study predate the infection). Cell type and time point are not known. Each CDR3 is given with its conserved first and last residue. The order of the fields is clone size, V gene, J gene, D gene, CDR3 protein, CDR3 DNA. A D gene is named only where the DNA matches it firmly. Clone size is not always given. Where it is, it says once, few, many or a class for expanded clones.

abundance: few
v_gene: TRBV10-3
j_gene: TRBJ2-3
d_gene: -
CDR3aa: CAISEQRTTDTQYF
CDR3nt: TGTGCCATCAGCGAACAGAGAACCACAGATACGCAGTATTTT

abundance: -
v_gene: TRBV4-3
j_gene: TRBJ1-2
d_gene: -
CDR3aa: CASSQDYQGGYGYTF
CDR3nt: TGCGCCAGCAGCCAAGATTATCAGGGAGGCTATGGCTACACCTTC

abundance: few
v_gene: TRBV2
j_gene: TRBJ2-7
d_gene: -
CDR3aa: CASSEAASGRSEQYF
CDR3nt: TGTGCCAGCAGTGAAGCAGCATCCGGTCGTAGCGAGCAGTACTTC

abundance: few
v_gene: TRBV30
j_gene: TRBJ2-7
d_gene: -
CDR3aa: CAWSVAYEQYF
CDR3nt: TGTGCCTGGAGTGTCGCCTACGAGCAGTACTTC

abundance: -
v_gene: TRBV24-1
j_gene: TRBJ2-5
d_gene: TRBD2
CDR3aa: CATSSVGLAGGLETQYF
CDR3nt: TGTGCCACCAGTTCAGTAGGTCTAGCGGGAGGTTTAGAGACCCAGTACTTC

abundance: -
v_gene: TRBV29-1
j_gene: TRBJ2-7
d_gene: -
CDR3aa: CSVEDPSGEQYF
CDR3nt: TGCAGCGTTGAAGACCCCTCGGGAGAGCAGTACTTC

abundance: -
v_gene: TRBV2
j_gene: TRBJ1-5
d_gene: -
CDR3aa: CASKGETGSNQPQHF
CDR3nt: TGTGCCAGCAAGGGGGAAACAGGGAGCAATCAGCCCCAGCATTTT

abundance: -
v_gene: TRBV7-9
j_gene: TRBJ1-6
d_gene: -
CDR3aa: CASWSELGSPLHF
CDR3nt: TGTGCCAGCTGGTCTGAGTTGGGTTCACCCCTCCACTTT

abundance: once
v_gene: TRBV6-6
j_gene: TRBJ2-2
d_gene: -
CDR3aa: CASLALNTGELFF
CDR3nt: TGTGCCAGTTTGGCTCTGAACACCGGGGAGCTGTTTTTT

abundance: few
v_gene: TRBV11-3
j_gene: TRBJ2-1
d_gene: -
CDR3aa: CASNRGNNEQFF
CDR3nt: TGTGCCAGCAATCGCGGGAACAATGAGCAGTTCTTC

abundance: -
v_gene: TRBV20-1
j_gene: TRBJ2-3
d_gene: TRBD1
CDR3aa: CSARGTGRTDTQYF
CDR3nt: TGCAGTGCTAGAGGGACAGGGCGAACAGATACGCAGTACTTT

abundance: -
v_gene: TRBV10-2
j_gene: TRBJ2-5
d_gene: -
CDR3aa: CASRGVQETQYF
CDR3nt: TGCGCCAGCAGAGGGGTGCAAGAGACCCAGTACTTC

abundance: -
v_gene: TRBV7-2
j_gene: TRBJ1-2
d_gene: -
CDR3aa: CASSRTPQDSPSYGYTF
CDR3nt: TGTGCCAGCAGCCGCACCCCCCAGGACAGCCCTTCGTATGGCTACACCTTC

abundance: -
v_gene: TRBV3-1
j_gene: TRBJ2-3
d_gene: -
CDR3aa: CASSQTHGTDTQYF
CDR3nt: TGTGCCAGCAGCCAAACCCACGGCACAGATACGCAGTATTTT

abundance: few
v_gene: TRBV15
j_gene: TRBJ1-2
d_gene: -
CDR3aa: CATWAAGVYYGYTF
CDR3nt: TGTGCCACTTGGGCGGCCGGTGTATACTATGGCTACACCTTC

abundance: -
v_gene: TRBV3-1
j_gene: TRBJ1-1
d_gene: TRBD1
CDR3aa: CASSPGTGGSEAFF
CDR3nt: TGTGCCAGCAGCCCCGGGACAGGGGGTAGTGAAGCTTTCTTT

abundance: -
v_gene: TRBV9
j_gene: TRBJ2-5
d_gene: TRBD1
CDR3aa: CASEETGSGQETQYF
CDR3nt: TGTGCCAGCGAAGAGACAGGGAGTGGCCAAGAGACCCAGTACTTC

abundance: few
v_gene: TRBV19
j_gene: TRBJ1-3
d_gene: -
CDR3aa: CATQRDSGNTIYF
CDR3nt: TGTGCCACTCAGCGGGACTCTGGAAACACCATATATTTT

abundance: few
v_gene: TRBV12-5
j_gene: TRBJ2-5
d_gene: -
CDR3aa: CASGLTTQYF
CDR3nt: TGTGCTAGTGGCCTCACCACCCAGTACTTC

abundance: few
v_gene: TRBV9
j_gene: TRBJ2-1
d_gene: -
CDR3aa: CASSPSGAGHYNEQFF
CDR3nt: TGTGCCAGCAGCCCGTCGGGTGCCGGCCACTACAATGAGCAGTTCTTC

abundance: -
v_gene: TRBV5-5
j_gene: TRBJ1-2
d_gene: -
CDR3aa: CASSPGTLYNYGYTF
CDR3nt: TGTGCCAGCAGCCCCGGGACACTCTATAACTATGGCTACACCTTC

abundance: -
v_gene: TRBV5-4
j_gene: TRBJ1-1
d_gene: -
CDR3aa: CASIGTGNTEAFF
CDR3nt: TGTGCCAGCATCGGGACGGGGAACACTGAAGCTTTCTTT

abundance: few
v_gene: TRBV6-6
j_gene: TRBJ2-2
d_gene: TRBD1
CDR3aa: CASSQGVRAGELFF
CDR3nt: TGTGCCAGCAGCCAGGGGGTGCGCGCCGGGGAGCTGTTTTTT

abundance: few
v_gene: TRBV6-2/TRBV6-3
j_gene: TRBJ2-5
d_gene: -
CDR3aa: CATAVGETQYF
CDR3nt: TGTGCCACCGCCGTGGGAGAGACCCAGTACTTC

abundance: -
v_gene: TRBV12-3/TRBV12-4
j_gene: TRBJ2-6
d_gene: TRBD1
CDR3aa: CASSFYRGPGANVLTF
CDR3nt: TGTGCCAGCAGTTTTTACAGGGGCCCTGGGGCCAACGTCCTGACTTTC

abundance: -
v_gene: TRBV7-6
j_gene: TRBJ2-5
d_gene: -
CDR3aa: CASSLDGAWTRRRETQYF
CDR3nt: TGTGCCAGCAGCTTAGATGGGGCGTGGACCCGACGAAGGGAGACCCAGTACTTC

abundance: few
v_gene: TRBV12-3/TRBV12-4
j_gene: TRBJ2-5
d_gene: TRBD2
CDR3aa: CASSFALSSGSLQETQYF
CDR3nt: TGTGCCAGCAGTTTTGCCCTCTCTAGCGGGAGTTTGCAAGAGACCCAGTACTTC

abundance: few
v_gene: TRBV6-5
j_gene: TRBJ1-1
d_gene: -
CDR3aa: CATKERGRHAFF
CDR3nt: TGTGCCACAAAAGAGAGGGGGAGACATGCTTTCTTT

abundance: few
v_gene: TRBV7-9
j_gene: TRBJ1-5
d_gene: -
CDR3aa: CASSPWEGQPQHF
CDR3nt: TGTGCCAGCAGCCCTTGGGAGGGTCAGCCCCAGCATTTT

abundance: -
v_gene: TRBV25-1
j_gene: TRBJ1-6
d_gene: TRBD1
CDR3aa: CASSETRQGRSPLHF
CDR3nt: TGTGCCAGCAGTGAAACCCGACAGGGTCGCTCACCCCTCCACTTT

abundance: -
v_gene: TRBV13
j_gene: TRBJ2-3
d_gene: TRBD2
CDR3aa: CASSLSGRVADTQYF
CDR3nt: TGTGCCAGCAGCTTGAGCGGGAGGGTGGCAGATACGCAGTATTTT

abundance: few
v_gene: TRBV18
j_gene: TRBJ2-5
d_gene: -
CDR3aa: CASSPQTGQETQYF
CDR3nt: TGTGCCAGCTCACCACAGACCGGCCAAGAGACCCAGTACTTC

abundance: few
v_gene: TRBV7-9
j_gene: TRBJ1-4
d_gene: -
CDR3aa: CASSYDSTNEKLFF
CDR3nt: TGTGCCAGCAGTTACGACAGTACTAATGAAAAACTGTTTTTT

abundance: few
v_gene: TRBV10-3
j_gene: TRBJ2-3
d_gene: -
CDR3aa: CAISAGDYQTDTQYF
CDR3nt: TGTGCCATCAGTGCAGGAGACTACCAAACAGATACGCAGTATTTT

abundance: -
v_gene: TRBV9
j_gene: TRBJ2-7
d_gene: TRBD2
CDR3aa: CASSLSSGSANSYEQYF
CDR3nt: TGTGCCAGCAGCCTCTCTAGCGGGAGCGCGAACTCCTACGAGCAGTACTTC

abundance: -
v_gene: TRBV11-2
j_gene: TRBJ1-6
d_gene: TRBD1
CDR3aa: CASSLTTGNSPLHF
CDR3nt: TGTGCCAGCAGCCTTACGACAGGGAATTCACCCCTCCACTTT

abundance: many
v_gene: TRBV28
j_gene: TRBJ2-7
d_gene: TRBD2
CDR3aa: CASSLLRVTSQPGLQTYEQYF
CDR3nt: TGTGCCAGCAGTTTATTAAGAGTGACTAGCCAACCGGGGCTCCAAACCTACGAGCAGTACTTC

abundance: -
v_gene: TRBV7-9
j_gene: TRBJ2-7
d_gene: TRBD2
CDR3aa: CASSPYGTSGRLLYEQYF
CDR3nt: TGTGCCAGCAGCCCATACGGGACTAGCGGGAGACTCCTATACGAGCAGTACTTC

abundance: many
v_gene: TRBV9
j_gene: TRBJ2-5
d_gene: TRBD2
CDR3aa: CASMLSSGRDQETQYF
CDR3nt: TGTGCCAGCATGTTGTCTAGCGGGAGGGATCAAGAGACCCAGTACTTC

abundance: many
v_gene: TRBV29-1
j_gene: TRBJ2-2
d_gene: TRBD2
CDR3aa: CSVEGLAGGTGELFF
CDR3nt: TGCAGCGTTGAGGGACTAGCGGGAGGCACCGGGGAGCTGTTTTTT

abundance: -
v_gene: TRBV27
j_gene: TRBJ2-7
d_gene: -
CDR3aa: CASSLYATGRGEQYF
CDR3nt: TGTGCCAGCAGTTTATACGCTACGGGAAGAGGCGAGCAGTACTTC

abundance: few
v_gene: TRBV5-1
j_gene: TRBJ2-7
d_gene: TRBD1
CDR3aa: CASSRGTGEAYEQYF
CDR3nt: TGCGCCAGCAGCCGAGGGACAGGGGAAGCCTACGAGCAGTACTTC

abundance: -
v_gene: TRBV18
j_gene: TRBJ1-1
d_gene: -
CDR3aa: CASSPLEQVNTEAFF
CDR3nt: TGTGCCAGCTCACCGCTTGAACAGGTGAACACTGAAGCTTTCTTT

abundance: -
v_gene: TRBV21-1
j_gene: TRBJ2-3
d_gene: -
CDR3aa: CASSKGGGGKDTQYF
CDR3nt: TGTGCCAGCAGCAAAGGAGGGGGCGGTAAGGATACGCAGTATTTT

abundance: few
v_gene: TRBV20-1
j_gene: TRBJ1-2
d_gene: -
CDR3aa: CSVQNSGIYGYTF
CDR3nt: TGCAGTGTTCAAAATTCCGGGATCTATGGCTACACCTTC

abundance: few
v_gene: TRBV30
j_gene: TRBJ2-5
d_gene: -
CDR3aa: CAWSVGLQETQYF
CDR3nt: TGTGCCTGGAGTGTAGGTCTGCAAGAGACCCAGTACTTC

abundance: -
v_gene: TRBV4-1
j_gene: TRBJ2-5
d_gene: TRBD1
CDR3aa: CASSQEQGETQYF
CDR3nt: TGCGCCAGCAGCCAAGAACAGGGGGAGACCCAGTACTTC

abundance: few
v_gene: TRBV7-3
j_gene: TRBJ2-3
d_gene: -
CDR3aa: CASSLTMSTDTQYF
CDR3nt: TGTGCCAGCAGCTTAACGATGAGCACAGATACGCAGTATTTT

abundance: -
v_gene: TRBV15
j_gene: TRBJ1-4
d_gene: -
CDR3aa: CATSRVRAQLFF
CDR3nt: TGTGCCACCAGCAGAGTCAGGGCTCAACTGTTTTTT

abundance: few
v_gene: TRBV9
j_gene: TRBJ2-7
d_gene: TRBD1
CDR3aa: CASSVGQGSTYEQYF
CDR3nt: TGTGCCAGCAGCGTCGGACAGGGCTCTACCTACGAGCAGTACTTC

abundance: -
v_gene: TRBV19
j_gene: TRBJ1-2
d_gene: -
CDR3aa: CASSIGAVANYGYTF
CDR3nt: TGTGCCAGTAGTATTGGGGCAGTAGCTAACTATGGCTACACCTTC

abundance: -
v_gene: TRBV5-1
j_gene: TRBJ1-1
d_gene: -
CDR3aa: CASSKEGGQNTEAFF
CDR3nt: TGCGCCAGCAGTAAGGAGGGGGGCCAGAACACTGAAGCTTTCTTT

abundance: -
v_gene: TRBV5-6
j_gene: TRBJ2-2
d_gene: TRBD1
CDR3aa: CASSFWDRNTGELFF
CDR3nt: TGTGCCAGCAGCTTCTGGGACAGGAACACCGGGGAGCTGTTTTTT

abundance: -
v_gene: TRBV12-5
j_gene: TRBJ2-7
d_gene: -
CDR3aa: CASGLDESYEQYF
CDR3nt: TGTGCTAGTGGTTTGGATGAATCCTACGAGCAGTACTTC

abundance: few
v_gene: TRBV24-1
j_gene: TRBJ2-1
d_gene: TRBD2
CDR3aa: CATSDPGLAGGYNEQFF
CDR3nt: TGTGCCACCAGTGACCCGGGACTAGCGGGAGGTTACAATGAGCAGTTCTTC